The 9 T cell receptor beta chains in this list originate from one sample, sequenced in a study of molecular identifiers for immune sequencing clone quantification. Via MiXCR, TCRdb re-called the PCR reads, giving one row per CDR3 protein. The data show 80,000 to 100,000 distinct CDR3 sequences, 24% seen once. Material for sequencing was naive CD8+ T cells from blood, with Jurkat cell RNA spiked in. Specified subset: FACS-sorted CD8+CD4-CCR7+CD45RA+ naive T cells. These TCRs come from a human donor in good health. Some libraries in this study had Jurkat cell RNA spiked in.

For this clonotype: One junction end does not reproduce the germline sequence, and a read error may be involved. V gene TRBV20-1 combines with J gene TRBJ2-2; D is possibly TRBD2 (6 bases). The CDR3 spans 15 residues. Germline-derived CDR1 and CDR2 are DFQATT and SNEGSKA (reference sequence). The CDR3 spells CSAAPRPPPPRERVF. CDR3 DNA: TGCAGTGCGGCCCCCCGCCCGCCTCCCCCCCGGGAGCGGGTTTTT.

There are many counts of this clonotype. V gene TRBV12-3 or TRBV12-4 combines with J gene TRBJ2-1, with D perhaps TRBD1 (5 bases). V was shortened by 6 bases and J by 7 bases, with 10 bases between the two germline ends. There are 12 residues in the CDR3. The CDR3 loop is CASSPQGNEQFF. The CDR3 DNA is TGTGCCAGCAGCCCCCAGGGTAATGAGCAGTTCTTC.

The chain has TRBV10-3 and TRBJ2-7, with a tentative D call TRBD1 (5 bases). The CDR3 loop spans 16 amino acids. Germline CDR1 is ENHRY and CDR2 is SYGVKD. V was trimmed by 2 bases and J by 2 bases, leaving 16 bases between them. CDR3 protein: CAISEIVTDRPYEQYF. In DNA form, the CDR3 reads TGTGCCATCAGTGAGATAGTGACAGACAGACCCTACGAGCAGTACTTC.

About this clonotype itself: A much bigger clone sits one base away, suggesting this may be a read error. The chain has TRBV12-3 or TRBV12-4 and TRBJ1-5; D remains unclear. V was cut by 4 bases and J by 6 bases, with 13 bases left in between. The CDR3 has 14 residues. CDR3 amino acids: CASSYRVIGQPQHF. As DNA, the CDR3 is TGTGCCAGCAGTTATCGGGTGATTGGTCAGCCCCAGCATTTT.

This clonotype was counted ten times or more. The chain combines TRBV7-9 with TRBJ2-6; 7 nucleotides align to TRBD1. CDR1 and CDR2 from the germline V gene are SEHNR and FQNEAQ (reference sequence). The CDR3 loop spans 16 amino acids. The V and J ends lost 5 bases and 4 bases, in that order; junction bases with no gene match: 8. As DNA, the CDR3 is TGTGCCAGCAGCGATATTACAGGGGCAGGGGCCAACGTCCTGACTTTC. Amino acids: CASSDITGAGANVLTF.

For this clonotype: A much bigger clone sits one base away, suggesting this may be a read error. The chain is built from TRBV4-3 and TRBJ1-1, with TRBD1 identical over 8 bases. Germline V gene lookup returns CDR1 LGHNA and CDR2 YSLEER. The length of the CDR3 is 14 residues. V gave up 3 bases and J gave up 10 bases; unmatched junction bases: 10. The DNA for the CDR3 is TGCGCCAGCAGCCAGGGCAGGGGGCTGGCTGCAGCTTTCTTT. Protein sequence: CASSQGRGLAAAFF.

This clonotype was seen ten or more times. The chain employs TRBV7-9 and TRBJ2-4; possible D gene TRBD2, 6 bases. Germline V gene data show CDR1 as SEHNR and CDR2 as FQNEAQ (reference sequence). Trimming left V 6 bases short and J 0 bases short, with 12 bases between. CDR3 length: 15 amino acids. This CDR3 reads CASSRSGIAKNIQYF. Written as DNA, the CDR3 is TGTGCCAGCAGTCGTAGCGGAATAGCCAAAAACATTCAGTACTTC.

Turning to this clonotype: This may be a read error, as it is one base from a much larger clone. The V call is TRBV28, the J call TRBJ2-3; D perhaps matches TRBD2 (5 bases). The CDR3 has 18 residues. V was cut by 5 bases and J by 3 bases, with 24 bases left in between. CDR1 MDHEN and CDR2 SYDVKM come from the germline V gene. CDR3 DNA: TGTGCCAGCAGTCCTTTACTATCGAATGGTCGGAGGACAGATACGCAGTATTTT. Translated: CASSPLLSNGRRTDTQYF.

This clonotype was seen repeatedly, ten times or more. This chain uses TRBV30 with TRBJ2-7; a weak D match, TRBD2 (5 bases). There are 12 residues in the CDR3. Germline V lookup: CDR1 GTSNPN, CDR2 SVGIG (reference sequence). V shed 1 base and J shed 4 bases, with 8 bases lying between them. CDR3 nucleotide sequence: TGTGCCTGGAGTGCCTCGGGATACGAGCAGTACTTC. This gives the protein CAWSASGYEQYF.